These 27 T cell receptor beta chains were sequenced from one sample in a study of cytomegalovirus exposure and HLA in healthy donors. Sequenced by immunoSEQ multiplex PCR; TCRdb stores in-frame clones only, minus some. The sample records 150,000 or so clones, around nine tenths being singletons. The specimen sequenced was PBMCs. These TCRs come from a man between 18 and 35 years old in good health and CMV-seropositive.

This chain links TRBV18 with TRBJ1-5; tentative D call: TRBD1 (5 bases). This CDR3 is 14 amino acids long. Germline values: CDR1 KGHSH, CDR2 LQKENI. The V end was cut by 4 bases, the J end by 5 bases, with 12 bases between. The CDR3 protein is CASSRKQGHQPQHF. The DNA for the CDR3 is TGTGCCAGCTCACGAAAGCAGGGTCATCAGCCCCAGCATTTT.

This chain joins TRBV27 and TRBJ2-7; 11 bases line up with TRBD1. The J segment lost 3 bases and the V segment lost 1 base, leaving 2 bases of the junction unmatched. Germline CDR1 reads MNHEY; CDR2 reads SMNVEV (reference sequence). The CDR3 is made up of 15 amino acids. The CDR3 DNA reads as TGTGCCAGCAGTTTATTCGGGACAGGGGGCTACGAGCAGTACTTC. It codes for CASSLFGTGGYEQYF.

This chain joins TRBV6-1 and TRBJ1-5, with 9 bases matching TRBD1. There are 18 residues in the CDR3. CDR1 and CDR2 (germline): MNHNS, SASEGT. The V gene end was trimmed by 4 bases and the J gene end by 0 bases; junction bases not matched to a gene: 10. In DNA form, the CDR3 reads TGTGCCAGCAGTGGGGATCCGGGACAGGGCCTTAGCAATCAGCCCCAGCATTTT. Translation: CASSGDPGQGLSNQPQHF.

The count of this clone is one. The CDR3 is CAWAHRSSYEQYF. CDR3 nucleotide sequence: TGTGCCTGGGCCCATCGGTCGTCCTACGAGCAGTACTTC. This chain joins TRBV30 and TRBJ2-7, with D hard to call. This CDR3 is built from 13 residues. Germline CDR1 and CDR2: GTSNPN and SVGIG (reference sequence). V lost 5 bases, J lost 1 base, and 12 bases lay in between.

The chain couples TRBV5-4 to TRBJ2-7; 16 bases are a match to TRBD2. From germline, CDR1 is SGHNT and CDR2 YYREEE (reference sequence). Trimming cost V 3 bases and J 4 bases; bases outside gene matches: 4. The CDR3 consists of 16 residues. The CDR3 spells CASSSGTSGRGYEQYF. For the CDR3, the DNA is TGTGCCAGCAGCTCTGGGACTAGCGGGAGGGGGTACGAGCAGTACTTC.

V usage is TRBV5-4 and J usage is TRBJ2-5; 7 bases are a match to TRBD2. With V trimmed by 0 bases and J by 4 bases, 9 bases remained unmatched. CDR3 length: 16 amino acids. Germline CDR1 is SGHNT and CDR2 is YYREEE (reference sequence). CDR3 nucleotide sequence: TGTGCCAGCAGCTTGGTGGGGGGGATGGGAGCAGAGACCCAGTACTTC. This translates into CASSLVGGMGAETQYF.

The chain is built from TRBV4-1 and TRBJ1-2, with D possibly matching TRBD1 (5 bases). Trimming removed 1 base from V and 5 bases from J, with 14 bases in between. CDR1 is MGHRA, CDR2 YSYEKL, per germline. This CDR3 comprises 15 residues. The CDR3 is CASSQGEGLEYGYTF. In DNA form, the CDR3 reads TGCGCCAGCAGCCAAGGGGAGGGGCTGGAGTATGGCTACACCTTC.

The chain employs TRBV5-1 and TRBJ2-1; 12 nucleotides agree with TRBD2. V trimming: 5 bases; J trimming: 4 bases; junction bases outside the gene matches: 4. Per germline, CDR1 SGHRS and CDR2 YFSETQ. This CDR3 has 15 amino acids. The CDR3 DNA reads TGCGCCAGCAGATCTAGCGGGGGGGCGTACAATGAGCAGTTCTTC. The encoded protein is CASRSSGGAYNEQFF.

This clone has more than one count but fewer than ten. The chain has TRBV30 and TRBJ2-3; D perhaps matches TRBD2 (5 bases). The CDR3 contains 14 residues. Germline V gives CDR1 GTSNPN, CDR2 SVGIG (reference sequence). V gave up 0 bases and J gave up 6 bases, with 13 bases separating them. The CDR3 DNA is TGTGCCTGGAGTGTATATGGGAGATCGGATACGCAGTATTTT. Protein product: CAWSVYGRSDTQYF.

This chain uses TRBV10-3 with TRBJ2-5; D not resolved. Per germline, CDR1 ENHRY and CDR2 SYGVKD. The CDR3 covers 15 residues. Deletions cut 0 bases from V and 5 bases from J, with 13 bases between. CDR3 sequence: CAISESERVKETQYF. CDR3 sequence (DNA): TGTGCCATCAGTGAGTCGGAACGGGTTAAGGAGACCCAGTACTTC.

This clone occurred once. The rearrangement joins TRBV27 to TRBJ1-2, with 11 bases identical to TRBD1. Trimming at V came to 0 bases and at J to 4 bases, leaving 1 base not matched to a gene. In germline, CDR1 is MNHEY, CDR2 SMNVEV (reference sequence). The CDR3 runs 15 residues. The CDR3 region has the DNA TGTGCCAGCAGTTTATCCGGGACAGGGGGCTATGGCTACACCTTC. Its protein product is CASSLSGTGGYGYTF.

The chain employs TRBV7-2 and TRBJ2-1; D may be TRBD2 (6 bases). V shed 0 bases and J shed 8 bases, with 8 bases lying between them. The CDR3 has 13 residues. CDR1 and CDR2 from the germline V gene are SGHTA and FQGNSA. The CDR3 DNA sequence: TGTGCCAGCAGCTTAGCGTGGGGGGATGAGCAGTTCTTC. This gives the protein CASSLAWGDEQFF. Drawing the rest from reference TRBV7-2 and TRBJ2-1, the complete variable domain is GAGVSQSPSNKVTEKGKDVELRCDPISGHTALYWYRQSLGQGLEFLIYFQGNSAPDKSGLPSDRFSAERTGGSVSTLTIQRTQQEDSAVYLCASSLAWGDEQFFGPGTRLTVL.

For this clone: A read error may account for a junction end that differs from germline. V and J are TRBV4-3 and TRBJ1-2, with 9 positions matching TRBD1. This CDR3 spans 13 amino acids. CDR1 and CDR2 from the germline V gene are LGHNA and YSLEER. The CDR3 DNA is TGCGCCAGCAGCCAAGACCACCGGGACAGGGCTTACTTC. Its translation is CASSQDHRDRAYF.

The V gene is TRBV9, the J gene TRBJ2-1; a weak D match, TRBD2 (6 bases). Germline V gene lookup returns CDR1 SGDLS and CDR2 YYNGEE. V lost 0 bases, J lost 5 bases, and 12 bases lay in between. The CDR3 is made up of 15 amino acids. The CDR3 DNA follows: TGTGCCAGCAGCGTAGACGGGAGCCCCCACAATGAGCAGTTCTTC. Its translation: CASSVDGSPHNEQFF.

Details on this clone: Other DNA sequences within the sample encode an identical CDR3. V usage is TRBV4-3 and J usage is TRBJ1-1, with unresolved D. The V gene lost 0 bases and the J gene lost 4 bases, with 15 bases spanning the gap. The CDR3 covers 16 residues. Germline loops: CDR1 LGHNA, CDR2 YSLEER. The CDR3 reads CASSQDLGFSGTEAFF. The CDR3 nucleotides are TGCGCCAGCAGCCAAGATCTGGGATTTAGCGGCACTGAAGCTTTCTTT.

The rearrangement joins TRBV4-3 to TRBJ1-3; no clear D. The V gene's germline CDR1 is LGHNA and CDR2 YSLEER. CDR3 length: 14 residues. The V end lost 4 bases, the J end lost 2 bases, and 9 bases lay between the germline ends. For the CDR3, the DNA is TGCGCCAGCAGCCTTGGAGGACCTGGAAACACCATATATTTT. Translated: CASSLGGPGNTIYF.

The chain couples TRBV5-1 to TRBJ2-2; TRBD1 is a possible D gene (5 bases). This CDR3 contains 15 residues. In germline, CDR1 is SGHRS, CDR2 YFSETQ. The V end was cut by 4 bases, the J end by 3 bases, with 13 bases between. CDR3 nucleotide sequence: TGCGCCAGCAGCCCCAGGGCGATTGACACCGGGGAGCTGTTTTTT. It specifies CASSPRAIDTGELFF.

This CDR3 reads CASSSPSGSTDTQYF. The CDR3, as DNA: TGTGCCAGCAGTTCCCCTAGCGGGAGCACAGATACGCAGTATTTT. J is TRBJ2-3 and V is TRBV28; 8 bases agree with TRBD2. V was clipped by 4 bases and J by 0 bases; unmatched bases: 3. This CDR3 is built from 15 residues. Germline V lookup: CDR1 MDHEN, CDR2 SYDVKM.

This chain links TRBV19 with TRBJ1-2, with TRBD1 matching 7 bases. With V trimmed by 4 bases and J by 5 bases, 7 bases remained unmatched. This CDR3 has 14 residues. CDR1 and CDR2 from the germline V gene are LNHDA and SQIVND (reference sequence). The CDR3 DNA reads TGTGCCAGTAGTACCACCGGGACAGTATATGGCTACACCTTC. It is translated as CASSTTGTVYGYTF.

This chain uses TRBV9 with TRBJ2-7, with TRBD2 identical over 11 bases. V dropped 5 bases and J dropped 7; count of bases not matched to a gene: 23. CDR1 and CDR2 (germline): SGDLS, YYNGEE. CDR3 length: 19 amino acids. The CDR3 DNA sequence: TGTGCCAGCAGTTCTAACCCCGGGACTAGCGGCACCGGGCGTGGGGAGCAGTACTTC. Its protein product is CASSSNPGTSGTGRGEQYF.

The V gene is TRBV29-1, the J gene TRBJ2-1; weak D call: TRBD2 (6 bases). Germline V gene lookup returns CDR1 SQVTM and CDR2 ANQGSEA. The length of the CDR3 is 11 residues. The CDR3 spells CGGSSYNEQFF. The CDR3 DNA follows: TGCGGGGGGAGCTCCTACAATGAGCAGTTCTTC.

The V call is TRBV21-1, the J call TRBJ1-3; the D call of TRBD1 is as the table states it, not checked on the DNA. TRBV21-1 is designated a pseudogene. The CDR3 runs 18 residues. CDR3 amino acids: CASSPGTKERSSGNTIYF. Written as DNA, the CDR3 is TGTGCCAGCAGCCCCGGGACAAAGGAACGCTCATCTGGAAACACCATATATTTT.

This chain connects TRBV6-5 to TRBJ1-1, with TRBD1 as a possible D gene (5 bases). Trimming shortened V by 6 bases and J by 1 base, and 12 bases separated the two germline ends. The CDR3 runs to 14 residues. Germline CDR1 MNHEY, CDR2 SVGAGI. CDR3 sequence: CASRLPGGNTEAFF. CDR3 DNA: TGTGCCAGCAGGTTACCGGGGGGGAACACTGAAGCTTTCTTT.

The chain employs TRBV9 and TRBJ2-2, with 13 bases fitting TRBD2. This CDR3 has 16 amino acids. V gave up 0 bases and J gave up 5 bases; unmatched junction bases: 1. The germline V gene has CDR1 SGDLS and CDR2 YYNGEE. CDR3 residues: CASSVGLAGGTGELFF. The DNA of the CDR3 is TGTGCCAGCAGCGTAGGACTAGCGGGGGGAACCGGGGAGCTGTTTTTT. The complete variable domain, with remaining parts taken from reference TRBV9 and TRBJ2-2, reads DSGVTQTPKHLITATGQRVTLRCSPRSGDLSVYWYQQSLDQGLQFLIQYYNGEERAKGNILERFSAQQFPDLHSELNLSSLELGDSALYFCASSVGLAGGTGELFFGEGSRLTVL.

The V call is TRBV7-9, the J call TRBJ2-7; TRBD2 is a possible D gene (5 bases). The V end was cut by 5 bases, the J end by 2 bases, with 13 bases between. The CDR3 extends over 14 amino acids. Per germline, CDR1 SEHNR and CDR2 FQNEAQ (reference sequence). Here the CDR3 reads CASSPVDGAYEQYF. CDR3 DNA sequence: TGTGCCAGCAGCCCCGTGGACGGGGCCTACGAGCAGTACTTC.

CDR3 in amino acids: CASSLSSRLDGEQFF. The CDR3 DNA reads as TGTGCCAGCAGCCTTTCGAGCCGACTAGACGGAGAGCAGTTCTTC. J is TRBJ2-1 and V is TRBV5-6; weak D call: TRBD2 (6 bases). The CDR3 totals 15 residues. Germline V CDR1 and CDR2: SGHDT, YYEEEE. The ends were cut back, 4 bases at V and 10 bases at J, with 21 bases in the middle. Filled out from reference TRBV5-6 and TRBJ2-1, the complete variable domain reads DAGVTQSPTHLIKTRGQQVTLRCSPKSGHDTVSWYQQALGQGPQFIFQYYEEEERQRGNFPDRFSGHQFPNYSSELNVNALLLGDSALYLCASSLSSRLDGEQFFGPGTRLTVL.

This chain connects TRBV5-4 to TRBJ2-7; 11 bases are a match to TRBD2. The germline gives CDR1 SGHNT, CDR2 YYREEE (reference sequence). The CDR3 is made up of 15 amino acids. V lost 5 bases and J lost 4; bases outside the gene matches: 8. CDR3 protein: CASSSLLAGVYEQYF. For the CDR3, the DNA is TGTGCCAGCAGTTCCCTACTAGCGGGAGTTTACGAGCAGTACTTC.